The clone carrying this T cell receptor beta chain has just one count. In the authors' workflow: It was from reference gene primer amplification that nucleated cell counts were estimated. TCRdb keeps only in-frame clones here, not all; method: immunoSEQ multiplex PCR. V, J and clone size reflect that table, while D and trimming were determined from the DNA. The sample lists approximately 190,000 clones; approximately 84% were seen once. This entry belongs to a study of blood T cell repertoires in COVID-19. Looking at the study overall: COVID-19 samples from acute and convalescent phases originated in the United States, Italy and Spain.

Germline lookup yields CDR1 SGHRS and CDR2 YFSETQ. The CDR3 consists of 13 residues. J was trimmed by 5 bases and V by 3 bases; bases with no gene match: 2. The rearrangement links TRBV5-1 to TRBJ2-4, with TRBD1 matching 7 bases. Source material: peripheral blood. The TCR sequence derives from a woman in her sixties or seventies with active or convalescent COVID-19. CDR3 sequence: CASSSTGENIQYF. Here the CDR3 DNA reads TGCGCCAGCAGCTCAACAGGGGAAAACATTCAGTACTTC.